These 14 T cell receptor beta chains came from one sample sequenced in a study of blood T cell repertoires in COVID-19. TCRdb's copy holds only in-frame clones and misses some; the assay was immunoSEQ multiplex PCR. The sample has 350,000 or so clones, roughly 88% seen once; the top ten hold around 1.6%. What was sequenced was peripheral blood. The receptors here all came from a young woman with COVID-19, enrolled during active disease.

This clone was picked up a small number of times. This chain links TRBV3-1 (or the pseudogene TRBV3-2) with TRBJ2-3; TRBD2 might be the D (6 bases). V lost 4 bases to trimming and J lost 0 bases, with 17 bases between them. This CDR3 is 17 amino acids long. Germline assignment: CDR1 LGHDT and CDR2 YNNKEL (reference sequence). The CDR3: CASSPRGSGESTDTQYF. In nucleotides, the CDR3 is TGTGCCAGCAGCCCCCGGGGTAGCGGAGAAAGCACAGATACGCAGTATTTT.

The genes are TRBV19 and TRBJ2-3, with TRBD2 matching 7 bases. Germline loops: CDR1 LNHDA, CDR2 SQIVND (reference sequence). The trim removed 6 bases at V and 2 bases at J, leaving 2 bases unmatched. The CDR3 loop spans 13 amino acids. The CDR3 DNA reads as TGTGCCAGTAGGGCGGGGGTCACAGATACGCAGTATTTT. This sequence encodes CASRAGVTDTQYF.

The chain carries TRBV5-1 and TRBJ2-1; D is unresolved. Trimming removed 6 bases from V and 4 bases from J, with 8 bases in between. The CDR3 extends over 12 amino acids. Germline-derived CDR1 and CDR2 are SGHRS and YFSETQ. The CDR3 is CASTSGYNEQFF. The CDR3 region has the DNA TGCGCCAGCACCTCGGGTTACAATGAGCAGTTCTTC.

The CDR3 loop reads CASSERGWTEAFF. The CDR3 DNA reads TGTGCCAGCAGCGAGAGAGGATGGACTGAAGCTTTCTTT. J is TRBJ1-1 and V is TRBV7-9; D ambiguous. The CDR3 contains 13 residues. CDR1 is SEHNR, CDR2 FQNEAQ, per germline (reference sequence). The germline V and J ends were trimmed by 5 bases and 5 bases, with 12 bases remaining between them.

The CDR3 nucleotides are TGTGCCAGCAGCTTAGATGTCCGGGGACTAGCGGGGGCTCGGCAGTTCTTC. It is translated as CASSLDVRGLAGARQFF. V and J are TRBV11-2 and TRBJ2-1, with 14 bases aligning to TRBD2. The CDR3 spans 17 residues. With 0 bases clipped from V and 12 bases from J, the junction kept 10 bases outside the gene matches. CDR1 is SGHAT, CDR2 FQNNGV, per germline. Together with reference TRBV11-2 and TRBJ2-1, the CDR3 gives the full variable domain: EAGVAQSPRYKIIEKRQSVAFWCNPISGHATLYWYQQILGQGPKLLIQFQNNGVVDDSQLPKDRFSAERLKGVDSTLKIQPAKLEDSAVYLCASSLDVRGLAGARQFFGPGTRLTVL.

This chain connects TRBV12-3 or TRBV12-4 to TRBJ1-5; D not certain. The CDR3 has 13 residues. The V and J ends lost 1 base and 4 bases respectively, with 5 bases between them. The CDR3 DNA follows: TGTGCCAGCAGTTTAGACTCTAATCAGCCCCAGCATTTT. It translates to CASSLDSNQPQHF.

The chain is built from TRBV3-1 (or the pseudogene TRBV3-2) and TRBJ1-2; D uncertain. The V end lost 1 base, the J end lost 2 bases, and 8 bases lay between the germline ends. CDR1 and CDR2 from the germline V gene are LGHDT and YNNKEL (reference sequence). The CDR3 has 14 amino acids. CDR3 sequence (DNA): TGTGCCAGCAGCCAAGGTTTCAGAAACTATGGCTACACCTTC. Its protein product is CASSQGFRNYGYTF.

The chain uses TRBV29-1 and TRBJ2-3; D is perhaps TRBD2 (6 bases). CDR1 SQVTM and CDR2 ANQGSEA come from the germline V gene. This CDR3 has 13 amino acids. The ends were cut back, 3 bases at V and 4 bases at J, with 11 bases in the middle. In nucleotides, the CDR3 is TGCAGCGTTGAGGGGGGTTCGGCAGATACGCAGTATTTT. It encodes CSVEGGSADTQYF.

The chain joins TRBV6-2 or TRBV6-3 to TRBJ1-5; no definite D call. Germline-derived CDR1 and CDR2 are MNHEY and SVGEGT. The germline V and J ends were trimmed by 2 bases and 8 bases, with 10 bases remaining between them. The CDR3 consists of 13 residues. The CDR3 region is CASSYNTFKPQHF. Here the CDR3 DNA reads TGTGCCAGCAGTTACAATACATTTAAGCCCCAGCATTTT.

This rearrangement joins TRBV21-1 to TRBJ1-5; TRBD1, as called in the table, went unchecked against the DNA. TRBV21-1 is annotated as a pseudogene. This CDR3 region has 14 residues. The CDR3 is CASSKPRFDQPQHF. In DNA, the CDR3 is TGTGCCAGCAGCAAACCCAGGTTCGATCAGCCCCAGCATTTT.

The J gene is TRBJ2-7, the V gene TRBV5-1; the D is unclear. The V end lost 0 bases, the J end lost 2 bases, and 12 bases lay between the germline ends. Germline values: CDR1 SGHRS, CDR2 YFSETQ. This CDR3 is built from 15 residues. CDR3: CASSLEISYTYEQYF. The CDR3 coding sequence is TGCGCCAGCAGCTTGGAAATCAGTTATACCTACGAGCAGTACTTC. Looking up the rest from reference TRBV5-1 and TRBJ2-7 gives the full variable domain: KAGVTQTPRYLIKTRGQQVTLSCSPISGHRSVSWYQQTPGQGLQFLFEYFSETQRNKGNFPGRFSGRQFSNSRSEMNVSTLELGDSALYLCASSLEISYTYEQYFGPGTRLTVT.

The V call is TRBV21-1, the J call TRBJ1-1; the DNA was not compared with TRBD1, the D call given in the table. TRBV21-1 counts as a pseudogene. The CDR3 consists of 16 residues. The CDR3 bases are TGTGCCAGCAGCAAGGCCCGCGAGCAGGTGAACACTGAAGCTTTCTTT. As protein: CASSKAREQVNTEAFF.

In its sample, this clone was seen once. This chain links TRBV13 with TRBJ2-7, with 8 positions matching TRBD2. This CDR3 spans 17 amino acids. V shed 3 bases and J 0 bases; nucleotides not matched to a gene: 10. Germline loops: CDR1 PRHDT, CDR2 FYEKMQ (reference sequence). DNA for the CDR3: TGTGCCAGCAGCTTCCCCACTTCCAGCGGGAGCTCCTACGAGCAGTACTTC. Its translation: CASSFPTSSGSSYEQYF.

This chain connects TRBV30 to TRBJ1-5; D unresolved. The CDR3 contains 14 residues. Trimming left V 3 bases short and J 2 bases short, with 11 bases between. Germline lookup yields CDR1 GTSNPN and CDR2 SVGIG (reference sequence). The CDR3 loop is CAWSYGSRNQPQHF. The CDR3 nucleotides are TGTGCCTGGAGCTACGGGAGTCGCAATCAGCCCCAGCATTTT.